These 3 T cell receptor beta chains were all obtained from the same sample, sequenced in a study of T cells in Graves' hyperthyroidism and ophthalmopathy. Using RNA transcripts as the source, TCR beta CDR3 regions were amplified. The HTBI set primed first-round TCR CDR3 RT-PCR. One entry per CDR3 protein, called by TCRdb with MiXCR from the multiplex PCR reads. The repertoire has some 550,000 distinct CDR3 sequences, less than 25% of them found once; the top ten carry about a quarter. The sample consisted of blood. All receptors come from a man younger than 35 with Graves' hyperthyroidism.

There are a few counts of this clonotype. The V call is TRBV4-1, the J call TRBJ2-5, with 14 bases that match TRBD2. Germline V gives CDR1 MGHRA, CDR2 YSYEKL. The CDR3 extends over 17 amino acids. Trimming removed 5 bases from V and 4 bases from J; junction bases left unmatched: 9. The CDR3 DNA reads TGCGCCAGCAGCTCCGGGACTAGCGGGGGATTGGGAGAGACCCAGTACTTC. Its protein product is CASSSGTSGGLGETQYF.

This clonotype came up many times. J is TRBJ1-5 and V is TRBV4-1; D call uncertain. CDR3 length equals 20 residues. The ends were cut back, 0 bases at V and 2 bases at J, with 23 bases in the middle. Per the germline V gene, CDR1 is MGHRA and CDR2 is YSYEKL. The CDR3 DNA sequence: TGCGCCAGCAGCCAAGACACCTCACGGTCGGCACCGCGGGGCAATCAGCCCCAGCATTTT. This encodes CASSQDTSRSAPRGNQPQHF.

This clonotype was recorded many times. The chain links TRBV12-3 or TRBV12-4 to TRBJ1-1, with D unresolved. This CDR3 has 13 amino acids. Trimming left V 3 bases short and J 3 bases short, with 8 bases between. DNA for the CDR3: TGTGCCAGCAGTTTCTTTGCTGACACTGAAGCTTTCTTT. This encodes CASSFFADTEAFF.